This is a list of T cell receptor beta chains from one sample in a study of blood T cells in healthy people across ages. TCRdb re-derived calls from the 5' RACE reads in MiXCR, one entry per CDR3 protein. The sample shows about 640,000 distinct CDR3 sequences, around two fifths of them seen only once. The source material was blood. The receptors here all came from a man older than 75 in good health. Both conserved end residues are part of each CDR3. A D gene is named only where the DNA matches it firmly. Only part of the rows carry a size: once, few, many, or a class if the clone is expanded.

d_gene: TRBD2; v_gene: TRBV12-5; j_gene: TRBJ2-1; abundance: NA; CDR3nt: TGTGCTAGTGGTTTGGGAGCGGGAAACACCTACAATGAGCAGTTCTTC; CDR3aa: CASGLGAGNTYNEQFF
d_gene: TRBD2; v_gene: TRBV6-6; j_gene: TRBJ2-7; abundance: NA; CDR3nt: TGTGCCAGCAGTTACGACTGGGGGGGCGAGCAGTACTTC; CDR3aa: CASSYDWGGEQYF
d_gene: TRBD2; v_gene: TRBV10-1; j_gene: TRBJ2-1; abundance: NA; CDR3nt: TGCGCCAGCAGCAGGGAGGGGAACGGAAACAATGAGCAGTTCTTC; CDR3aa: CASSREGNGNNEQFF
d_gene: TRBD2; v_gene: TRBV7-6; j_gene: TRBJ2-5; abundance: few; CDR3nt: TGCGCGGGGGGCCAAGAGACCCAGTACTTC; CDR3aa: CAGGQETQYF
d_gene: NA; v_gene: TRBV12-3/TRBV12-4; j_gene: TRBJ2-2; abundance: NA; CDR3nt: TGTGCCAGCAGTTTAGCCCCTCCACCGAACACCGGGGAGCTGTTTTTT; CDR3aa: CASSLAPPPNTGELFF
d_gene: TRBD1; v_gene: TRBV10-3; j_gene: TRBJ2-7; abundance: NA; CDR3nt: TGTGCCATCAGTGAGTCGATGGGACAGAGAGTCTACGAGCAGTACTTC; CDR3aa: CAISESMGQRVYEQYF
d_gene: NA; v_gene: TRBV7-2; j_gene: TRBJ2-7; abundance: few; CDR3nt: TGTGCCAGCAGGGTCCGGGGCTCAACCTACGAGCAGTACTTC; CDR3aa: CASRVRGSTYEQYF
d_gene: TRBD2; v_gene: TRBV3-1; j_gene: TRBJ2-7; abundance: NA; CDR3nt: TGTGCCAGCAGCCAAGTTAGCGGGAGCTTCTACGAGCAGTACTTC; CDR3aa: CASSQVSGSFYEQYF
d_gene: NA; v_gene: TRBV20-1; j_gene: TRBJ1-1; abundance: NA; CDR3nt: TGCAGTGCTAGGGTTGGGTTCGACACTGAAGCTTTCTTT; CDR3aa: CSARVGFDTEAFF
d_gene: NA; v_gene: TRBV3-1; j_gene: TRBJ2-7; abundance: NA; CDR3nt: TGTGCCAGCAGCCAAGGCCCCGGACAAGCTAATCCCTACGAGCAGTACTTC; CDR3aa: CASSQGPGQANPYEQYF
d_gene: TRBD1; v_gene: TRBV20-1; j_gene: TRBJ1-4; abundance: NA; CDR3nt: TGCAGTGCTTCGCTCGGGACAGAGAATGAAAAACTGTTTTTT; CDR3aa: CSASLGTENEKLFF
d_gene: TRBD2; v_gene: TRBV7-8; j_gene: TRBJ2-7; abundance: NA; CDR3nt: TGTGCCAGCAGCTTAACCCTAGCGGGACCTAGCTCCTACAATGAGCAGTACTTC; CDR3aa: CASSLTLAGPSSYNEQYF
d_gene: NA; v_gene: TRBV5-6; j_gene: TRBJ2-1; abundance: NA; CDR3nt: TGTGCCAGCAGCTTGCAGTTTACGAATGAGCAGTTCTTC; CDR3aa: CASSLQFTNEQFF
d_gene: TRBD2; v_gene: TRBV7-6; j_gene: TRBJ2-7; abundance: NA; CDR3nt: TGTGCCAGCAGCTTAGAGGTCGGGACTAGGTCCTACGAGCAGTACTTC; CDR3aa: CASSLEVGTRSYEQYF
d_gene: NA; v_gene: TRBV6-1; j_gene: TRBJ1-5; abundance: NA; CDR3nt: TGTGCCAGCAGTGAAGTGGAGGGGTACCAGCCCCAGCATTTT; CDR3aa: CASSEVEGYQPQHF
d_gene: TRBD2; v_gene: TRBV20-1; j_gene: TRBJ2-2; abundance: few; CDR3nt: TGCAGTGCTAGGTCCCCACTGGGTAGCGGGGGGGCCGGGGAGCTGTTTTTT; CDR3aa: CSARSPLGSGGAGELFF
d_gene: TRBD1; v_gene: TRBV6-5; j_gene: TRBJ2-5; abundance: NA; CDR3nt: TGTGCCAGCAGTTATTCCGGACAGGGCATGGGAGAGACCCAGTACTTC; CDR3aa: CASSYSGQGMGETQYF